This TCR beta chain was obtained from a study of T cells in Graves' hyperthyroidism and ophthalmopathy. Amplification yielded TCR beta CDR3 regions, with RNA transcripts as the source. TCR CDR3 regions were first amplified by RT-PCR with HTBI primers. Each CDR3 protein is one row after TCRdb ran MiXCR on the multiplex PCR reads. The sample holds fewer than 450,000 distinct CDR3 sequences, roughly an eighth seen once. This clonotype has at least ten counts. The clonotype originates from a man aged 45 to 65 with Graves' ophthalmopathy. Sequenced sample: blood.

CDR3 residues: CASSHIQPGSSYEQYF. The CDR3 nucleotides read TGTGCCAGCAGCCACATTCAACCGGGGAGCTCCTACGAGCAGTACTTC. This chain uses TRBV14 with TRBJ2-7; possibly TRBD2 for D (5 bases). Trimming left V 3 bases short and J 0 bases short, with 15 bases between. In germline, CDR1 is SGHDN, CDR2 FVKESK. CDR3 size: 16 residues.